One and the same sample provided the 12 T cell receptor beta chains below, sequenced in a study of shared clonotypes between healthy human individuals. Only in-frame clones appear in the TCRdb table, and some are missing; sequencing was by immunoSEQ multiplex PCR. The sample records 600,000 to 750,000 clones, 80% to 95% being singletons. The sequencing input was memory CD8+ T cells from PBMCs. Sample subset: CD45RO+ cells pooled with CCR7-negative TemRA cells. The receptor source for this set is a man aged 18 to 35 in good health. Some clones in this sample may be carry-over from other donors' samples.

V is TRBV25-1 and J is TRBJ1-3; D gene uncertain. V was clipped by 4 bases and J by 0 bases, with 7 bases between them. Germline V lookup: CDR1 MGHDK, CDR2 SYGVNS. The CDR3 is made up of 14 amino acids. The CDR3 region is CASSVGDSGNTIYF. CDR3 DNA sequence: TGTGCCAGCAGTGTGGGTGACTCTGGAAACACCATATATTTT.

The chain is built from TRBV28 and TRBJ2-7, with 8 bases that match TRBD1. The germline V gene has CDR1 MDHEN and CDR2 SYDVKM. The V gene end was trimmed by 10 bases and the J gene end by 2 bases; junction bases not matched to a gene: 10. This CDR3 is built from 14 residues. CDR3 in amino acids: CATRGSGGPYEQYF. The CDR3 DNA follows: TGTGCCACCCGAGGGTCAGGGGGCCCCTACGAGCAGTACTTC. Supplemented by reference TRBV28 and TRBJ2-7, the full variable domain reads DVKVTQSSRYLVKRTGEKVFLECVQDMDHENMFWYRQDPGLGLRLIYFSYDVKMKEKGDIPEGYSVSREKKERFSLILESASTNQTSMYLCATRGSGGPYEQYFGPGTRLTVT.

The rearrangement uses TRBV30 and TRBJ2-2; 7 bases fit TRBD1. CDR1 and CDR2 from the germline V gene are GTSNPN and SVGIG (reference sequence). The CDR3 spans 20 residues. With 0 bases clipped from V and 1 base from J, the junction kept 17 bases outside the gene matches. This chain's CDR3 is CAWSVRRSLPGQKNTGELFF. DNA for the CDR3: TGTGCCTGGAGTGTACGCAGAAGTCTCCCGGGACAGAAGAACACCGGGGAGCTGTTTTTT. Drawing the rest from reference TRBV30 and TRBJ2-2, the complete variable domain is SQTIHQWPATLVQPVGSPLSLECTVEGTSNPNLYWYRQAAGRGLQLLFYSVGIGQISSEVPQNLSASRPQDRQFILSSKKLLLSDSGFYLCAWSVRRSLPGQKNTGELFFGEGSRLTVL.

CDR3 nucleotide sequence: TGTGCCAGCAGCTTTCACGTCAATGAGCAGTTCTTC. Amino acid sequence: CASSFHVNEQFF. The chain joins TRBV7-9 to TRBJ2-1; D gene ambiguous. Trimming removed 3 bases at V and 6 bases at J, with 6 bases between. The CDR3 loop spans 12 amino acids. Germline loops: CDR1 SEHNR, CDR2 FQNEAQ (reference sequence).

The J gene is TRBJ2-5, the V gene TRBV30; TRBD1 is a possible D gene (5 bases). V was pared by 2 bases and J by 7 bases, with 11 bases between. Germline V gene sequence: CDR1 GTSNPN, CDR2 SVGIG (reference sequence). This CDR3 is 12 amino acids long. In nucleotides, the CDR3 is TGTGCCTGGAGTCAGGGCCTGGGGACCCAGTACTTC. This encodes CAWSQGLGTQYF.

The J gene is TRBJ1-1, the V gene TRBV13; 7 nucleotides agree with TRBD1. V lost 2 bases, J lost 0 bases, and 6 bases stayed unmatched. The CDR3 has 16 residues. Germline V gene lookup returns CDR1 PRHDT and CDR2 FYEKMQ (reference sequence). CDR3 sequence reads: CASSLQQGWVNTEAFF. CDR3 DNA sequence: TGTGCCAGCAGCTTACAACAGGGGTGGGTGAACACTGAAGCTTTCTTT.

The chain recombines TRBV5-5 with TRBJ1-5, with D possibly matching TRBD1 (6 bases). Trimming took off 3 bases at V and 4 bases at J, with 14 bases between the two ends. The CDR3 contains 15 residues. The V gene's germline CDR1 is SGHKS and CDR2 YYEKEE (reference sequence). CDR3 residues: CASSSFGQTNQPQHF. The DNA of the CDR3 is TGTGCCAGCAGCTCCTTCGGACAGACTAATCAGCCCCAGCATTTT.

CDR3 bases: TGTGCCAGCAGCTGGGGGACAGGACCTTTGAACACTGAAGCTTTCTTT. This sequence encodes CASSWGTGPLNTEAFF. V is TRBV5-6 and J is TRBJ1-1; 8 bases fit TRBD1. The CDR3 totals 16 residues. CDR1 SGHDT and CDR2 YYEEEE come from the germline V gene. Unmatched junction bases numbered 7, after V lost 3 bases and J lost 0 bases. Based on the CDR3 plus reference TRBV5-6 and TRBJ1-1, the full variable domain is DAGVTQSPTHLIKTRGQQVTLRCSPKSGHDTVSWYQQALGQGPQFIFQYYEEEERQRGNFPDRFSGHQFPNYSSELNVNALLLGDSALYLCASSWGTGPLNTEAFFGQGTRLTVV.

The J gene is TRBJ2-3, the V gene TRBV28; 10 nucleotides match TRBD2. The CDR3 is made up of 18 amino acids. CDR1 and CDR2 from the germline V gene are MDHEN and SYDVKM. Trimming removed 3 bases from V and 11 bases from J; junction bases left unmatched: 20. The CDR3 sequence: CASSLPTSGIGAYLGQYF. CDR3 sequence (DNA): TGTGCCAGCAGTTTGCCTACTAGCGGGATAGGGGCGTATCTTGGGCAGTATTTT. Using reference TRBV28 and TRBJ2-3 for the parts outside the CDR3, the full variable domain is DVKVTQSSRYLVKRTGEKVFLECVQDMDHENMFWYRQDPGLGLRLIYFSYDVKMKEKGDIPEGYSVSREKKERFSLILESASTNQTSMYLCASSLPTSGIGAYLGQYFGPGTRLTVL.

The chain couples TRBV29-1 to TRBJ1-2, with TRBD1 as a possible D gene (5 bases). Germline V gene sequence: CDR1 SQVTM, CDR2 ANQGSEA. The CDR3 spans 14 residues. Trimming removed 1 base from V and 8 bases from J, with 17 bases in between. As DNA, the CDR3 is TGCAGCGTTGAAGGCCGGGACCGGCGTGAGGGCTACACCTTC. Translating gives CSVEGRDRREGYTF.

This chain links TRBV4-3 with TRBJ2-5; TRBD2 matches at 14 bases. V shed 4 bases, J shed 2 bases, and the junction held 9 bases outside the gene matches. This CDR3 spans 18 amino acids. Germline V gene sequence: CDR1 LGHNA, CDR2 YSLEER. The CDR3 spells CASSPGTSGSANQETQYF. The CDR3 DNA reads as TGCGCCAGCAGCCCCGGGACTAGCGGGAGTGCCAATCAAGAGACCCAGTACTTC.

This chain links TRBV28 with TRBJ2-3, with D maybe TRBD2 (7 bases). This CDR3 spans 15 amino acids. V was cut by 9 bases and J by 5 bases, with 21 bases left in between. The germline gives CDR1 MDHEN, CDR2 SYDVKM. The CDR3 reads CASTSWGGLGDTQYF. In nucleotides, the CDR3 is TGTGCCAGTACCTCGTGGGGGGGGCTTGGAGATACGCAGTATTTT.